This entry lists 8 T cell receptor beta chains sequenced from one sample in a study of T cells in Graves' hyperthyroidism and ophthalmopathy. TCR beta CDR3 sequences were amplified from RNA transcripts. First-round RT-PCR with HTBI primers amplified the TCR CDR3 region. TCRdb fed the multiplex PCR reads into MiXCR, producing one record per CDR3 protein. The sample holds nearly 600,000 distinct CDR3 sequences; about 15% are singletons and the top ten take 5% to 7%. Input material: blood. The receptors shown here come from a woman aged 25 to 39 with Graves' hyperthyroidism that later progressed to Graves' ophthalmopathy.

A word on this clonotype: Just one base apart from a much larger clone, this may be a read error. The chain recombines TRBV20-1 with TRBJ2-3; the match to TRBD1 covers 11 bases. The CDR3 extends over 15 amino acids. The junction had 12 bases not matched to a gene; V was cut back by 5 bases and J by 8 bases. Germline loops: CDR1 DFQATT, CDR2 SNEGSKA (reference sequence). The chain's CDR3 is CSAVSWTGGGGTQYF. CDR3 DNA sequence: TGCAGTGCTGTCTCCTGGACAGGGGGCGGAGGTACGCAGTATTTT.

The table lists this clonotype with many counts. The chain carries TRBV3-1 and TRBJ1-3; D is uncertain. This CDR3 is 15 amino acids long. Germline V gene lookup returns CDR1 LGHDT and CDR2 YNNKEL (reference sequence). Between the trimmed V and J ends, which lost 1 base and 1 base, there was a span of 8 bases. The CDR3, as DNA: TGTGCCAGCAGCCAAGCTGTGAGATCTGGAAACACCATATATTTT. This translates into CASSQAVRSGNTIYF.

This clonotype occurred many times. The chain recombines TRBV7-3 with TRBJ2-1; the match to TRBD2 covers 7 bases. V trimming: 5 bases; J trimming: 6 bases; junction bases outside the gene matches: 4. The CDR3 length is 13 residues. From germline, CDR1 is SGHTA and CDR2 FQGTGA. For the CDR3, the DNA is TGTGCCAGCAGCCACCCGGGGGGCAATGAGCAGTTCTTC. This codes for CASSHPGGNEQFF.

This clonotype appeared many times. V usage is TRBV2 and J usage is TRBJ1-6; 10 bases align to TRBD1. This CDR3 is 15 amino acids long. From germline, CDR1 is SNHLY and CDR2 FYNNEI. V gave up 6 bases and J gave up 7 bases; unmatched junction bases: 6. The CDR3 loop reads CASRGQGIENSPLHF. CDR3 nucleotide sequence: TGTGCCAGCAGGGGACAGGGGATCGAGAATTCACCCCTCCACTTT.

This clonotype was seen many times. V is TRBV18 and J is TRBJ1-1; 8 bases are shared with TRBD1. The CDR3 loop spans 15 amino acids. Germline trimming cut 3 bases from V and 4 bases from J; bases unmatched to any gene: 7. In germline, CDR1 is KGHSH, CDR2 LQKENI. The CDR3 DNA sequence: TGTGCCAGCTCACCTTTGGACAGGGAGGGCACTGAAGCTTTCTTT. As protein: CASSPLDREGTEAFF.

The chain carries TRBV19 and TRBJ2-6; no definite D call. V was clipped by 3 bases and J by 2 bases, with 8 bases between them. Germline CDR1 and CDR2: LNHDA and SQIVND (reference sequence). The CDR3 consists of 15 residues. CDR3 sequence: CASSISGAGANVLTF. The CDR3 region has the DNA TGTGCCAGTAGTATTTCGGGCGCTGGGGCCAACGTCCTGACTTTC.

This clonotype was counted at least ten times. V is TRBV7-2 and J is TRBJ2-7, with 8 bases aligning to TRBD1. CDR1 is SGHTA, CDR2 FQGNSA, per germline. The CDR3 spans 14 residues. V shed 4 bases and J 2 bases; nucleotides not matched to a gene: 4. The CDR3 spells CASSYGQGTYEQYF. The CDR3 nucleotides are TGTGCCAGCAGCTACGGACAGGGTACCTACGAGCAGTACTTC.

The chain employs TRBV18 and TRBJ1-6; tentative D call: TRBD1 (6 bases). Germline-derived CDR1 and CDR2 are KGHSH and LQKENI. V was clipped by 1 base and J by 5 bases, with 15 bases between them. CDR3 size: 17 residues. CDR3 DNA sequence: TGTGCCAGCTCACCACGAGGAGGGACACTTAATAATTCACCCCTCCACTTT. Translated, it gives CASSPRGGTLNNSPLHF.